This is a list of T cell receptor beta chains from one sample in a study of identical twins. TCRdb independently ran MiXCR on the 5' RACE reads; one entry per CDR3 protein. The table lists 450,000 or so distinct CDR3 sequences, about 14% of them singletons, with over 0.5% in the top ten. The data were also submitted as part of a second study, on yellow fever vaccine responses in identical twins.

Sequencing was carried out using CD4+ T cells sorted from blood. These receptors were obtained from a young woman in good health. Both conserved end residues are part of each CDR3. The D gene is left open where the match is weak. Clone size is stated in some rows and not others, as once, few, many or a class when expanded.

clone_size,j_call,v_call,d_call,cdr3_nt,cdr3_aa
few,TRBJ2-7,TRBV6-5,-,TGTGCCAGCAGGCCAGCGGGTGGCGAGCAGTACTTC,CASRPAGGEQYF
-,TRBJ2-3,TRBV5-1,-,TGCGCCAGCACCCAACGACCAGATACGCAGTATTTT,CASTQRPDTQYF
once,TRBJ1-4,TRBV18,-,TGTGCCAGCTCACCTCGACAGGATGTAGATGGGAAACTGTTTTTT,CASSPRQDVDGKLFF
-,TRBJ2-5,TRBV29-1,TRBD2,TGCAGCGCGGGGGGCGGGAGGGCCCAAAAGGAGACCCAGTACTTC,CSAGGGRAQKETQYF
few,TRBJ2-2,TRBV28,TRBD2,TGTGCCAGCAGCCGACTTGGGAGGGGCACCGGGGAGCTGTTTTTT,CASSRLGRGTGELFF
few,TRBJ1-2,TRBV28,-,TGTGCCAGCAGTTTCCCGAAACACAGGGTGGAGACCTATGGCTACACCTTC,CASSFPKHRVETYGYTF
-,TRBJ2-7,TRBV4-3,-,TGCGCCAGCAGCCAAGAAGAGGGACACGAGCAGTACTTC,CASSQEEGHEQYF
few,TRBJ2-1,TRBV9,-,TGTGCCAGCAGCACCCGGGACTGGGACAATGAGCAGTTCTTC,CASSTRDWDNEQFF
many,TRBJ2-7,TRBV7-2,TRBD2,TGTGCCAGCAGCCTCGGACTAGCGGGAGTCGGTTACGAGCAGTACTTC,CASSLGLAGVGYEQYF
many,TRBJ2-1,TRBV14,-,TGTGCCAGCAGCCAAAGACTAACCCAGAGGATGGGTGAGCAGTTCTTC,CASSQRLTQRMGEQFF
few,TRBJ2-5,TRBV28,-,TGTGCCAGCAGTCCCCTCGGGGACGTGACCCAGTACTTC,CASSPLGDVTQYF
-,TRBJ2-2,TRBV11-2,-,TGTGCCAGCAGCTTGGTTTCCAGTGCTGATGGCGGGGAGCTGTTTTTT,CASSLVSSADGGELFF
many,TRBJ2-3,TRBV5-1,TRBD2,TGCGCCAGCAGCTTGGCTAGCGGGACCAGAGATACGCAGTATTTT,CASSLASGTRDTQYF
-,TRBJ2-7,TRBV6-2/TRBV6-3,-,TGTGCCAGCTTTTCATGGTTCTCCTACGAGCAGTACTTC,CASFSWFSYEQYF
few,TRBJ2-7,TRBV7-9,-,TGTGCCAGCAGCCTGGAGGTCGAGCAGTACTTC,CASSLEVEQYF
few,TRBJ2-7,TRBV3-1,TRBD2,TGTGCCAGCAGCCAAGGACTAGCGGATTACGAGCAGTACTTC,CASSQGLADYEQYF
-,TRBJ2-4,TRBV14,TRBD1,TGTGCCAGCAGTCCGGACAGGGAAACCAAAAACATTCAGTACTTC,CASSPDRETKNIQYF
few,TRBJ2-1,TRBV18,-,TGTGCCAGCTCTCTACAGGCTTTGAAGGTCTTC,CASSLQALKVF
few,TRBJ2-1,TRBV18,-,TGTGCCAGCTCACCGTCGCAGGGGAAGGGTGAGCAGTTCTTC,CASSPSQGKGEQFF
few,TRBJ2-7,TRBV6-2/TRBV6-3,-,TGTGCCAGCAGAACGGCGGGCGGTCCGGCAGGGGAGTACTTC,CASRTAGGPAGEYF
-,TRBJ2-2,TRBV2,TRBD2,TGTGCCAGCAGTGCGGGACTAGCGGAAACTGGGACCGGGGAGCTGTTTTTT,CASSAGLAETGTGELFF
few,TRBJ2-7,TRBV6-1,TRBD1,TGTGCCAGCAGTATATTTGGGGGACAGGGTAACGAGCAGTACTTC,CASSIFGGQGNEQYF
few,TRBJ2-7,TRBV25-1,-,TGTGCCAGCAGTGAATGGGACGAGCAGTACTTC,CASSEWDEQYF
few,TRBJ2-3,TRBV20-1,-,TGCAGTGCCCCCCCCGTTCCAGATACGCAGTATTTT,CSAPPVPDTQYF
-,TRBJ1-3,TRBV6-1,-,TGTGCCAGCAGGCTGGCTCCGACATCTGGAAACACCATATATTTT,CASRLAPTSGNTIYF
many,TRBJ1-5,TRBV7-9,-,TGTGCCAGCAGCTTAGGGGGTCTCCAGCCCCAGCATTTT,CASSLGGLQPQHF
few,TRBJ2-3,TRBV20-1,-,TGCAGTGCGGAACAGGGATCTGGCACAGATACGCAGTATTTT,CSAEQGSGTDTQYF
few,TRBJ1-5,TRBV6-1,-,TGTGCCAGCAGTGAGACGACGGATAGCAATCAGCCCCAGCATTTT,CASSETTDSNQPQHF
few,TRBJ1-2,TRBV4-3,-,TGCGCCAGCAGCCAAGGGGGGGGATTGGGCTATGGCTACACCTTC,CASSQGGGLGYGYTF
few,TRBJ2-3,TRBV20-1,TRBD1,TGCAGTGCCACCCCCGGGACAGGCAGCACAGATACGCAGTATTTT,CSATPGTGSTDTQYF
-,TRBJ2-3,TRBV5-1,-,TGCGCCAGCAGCTTGGAACAGACCACAGATACGCAGTATTTT,CASSLEQTTDTQYF
-,TRBJ2-3,TRBV7-3,TRBD2,TGTGCCAGCAGCTTAAGAGCGGGAGTTGATACGCAGTATTTT,CASSLRAGVDTQYF
-,TRBJ2-2,TRBV28,-,TGTGCCAGCAGTGTTTACACGGGAGTGGCCGGGGAGCTGTTTTTT,CASSVYTGVAGELFF
-,TRBJ1-4,TRBV6-1,TRBD1,TGTGCCAGTCGACCGGGACAGAATGAAAAACTGTTTTTT,CASRPGQNEKLFF
few,TRBJ2-4,TRBV15,TRBD1,TGTGCCACCAGCAGAGATTGGGGTTTAGGACAGGGGGCCTCTATGGGCATTCAGTACTTC,CATSRDWGLGQGASMGIQYF
-,TRBJ2-7,TRBV10-3,-,TGTGCCATCAGTGAGCCACGGACTACAGCCGGGGAGCAGTACTTC,CAISEPRTTAGEQYF
-,TRBJ2-2,TRBV10-3,TRBD2,TGTGCCACCTTGACTAGCGGGAGTACCGGGGAGCTGTTTTTT,CATLTSGSTGELFF